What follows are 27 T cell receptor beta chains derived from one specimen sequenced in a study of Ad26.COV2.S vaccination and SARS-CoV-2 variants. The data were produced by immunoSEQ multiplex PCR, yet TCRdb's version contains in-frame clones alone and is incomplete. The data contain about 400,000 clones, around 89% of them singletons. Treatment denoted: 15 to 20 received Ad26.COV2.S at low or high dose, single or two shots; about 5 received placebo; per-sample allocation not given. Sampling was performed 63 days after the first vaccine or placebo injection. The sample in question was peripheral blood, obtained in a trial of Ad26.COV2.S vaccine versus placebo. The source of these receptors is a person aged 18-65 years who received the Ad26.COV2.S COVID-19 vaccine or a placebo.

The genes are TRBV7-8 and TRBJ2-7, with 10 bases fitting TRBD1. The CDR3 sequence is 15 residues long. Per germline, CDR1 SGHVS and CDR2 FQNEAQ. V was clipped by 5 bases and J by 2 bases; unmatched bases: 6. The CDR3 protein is CASSPTGQGTYEQYF. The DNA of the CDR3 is TGTGCCAGCAGCCCCACGGGACAGGGGACCTACGAGCAGTACTTC.

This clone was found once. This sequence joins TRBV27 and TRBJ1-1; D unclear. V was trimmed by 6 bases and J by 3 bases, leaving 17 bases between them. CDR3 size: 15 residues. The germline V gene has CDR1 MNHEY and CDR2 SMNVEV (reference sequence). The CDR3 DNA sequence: TGTGCCAGCAGCCCCAAGGGAGTTAGGTACACTGAAGCTTTCTTT. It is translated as CASSPKGVRYTEAFF.

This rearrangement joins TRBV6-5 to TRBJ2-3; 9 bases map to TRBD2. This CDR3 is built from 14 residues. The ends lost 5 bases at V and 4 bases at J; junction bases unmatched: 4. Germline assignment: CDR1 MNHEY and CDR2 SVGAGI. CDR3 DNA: TGTGCCAGCAGTCCCGGGACTAGCTCAGATACGCAGTATTTT. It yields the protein CASSPGTSSDTQYF.

CDR3 region: CASSFRMGTGELFF. The DNA of the CDR3 is TGTGCCAGCAGCTTCCGAATGGGCACCGGGGAGCTGTTTTTT. The rearrangement uses TRBV11-3 and TRBJ2-2; no clear D gene. Trimming removed 3 bases from V and 4 bases from J, with 9 bases in between. The CDR3 runs 14 residues. The V gene's germline CDR1 is SGHNT and CDR2 YENEEA.

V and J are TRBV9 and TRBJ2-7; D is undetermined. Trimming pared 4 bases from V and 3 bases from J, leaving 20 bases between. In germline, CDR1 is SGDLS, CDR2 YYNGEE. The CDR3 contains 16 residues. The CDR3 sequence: CASSPPPGRRNYEQYF. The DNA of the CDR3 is TGTGCCAGCAGCCCACCTCCCGGGCGGCGGAACTACGAGCAGTACTTC.

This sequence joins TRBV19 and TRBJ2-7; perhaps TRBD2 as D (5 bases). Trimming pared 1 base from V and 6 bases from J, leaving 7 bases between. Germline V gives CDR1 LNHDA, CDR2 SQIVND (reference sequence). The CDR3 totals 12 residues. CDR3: CASSIGGGEQYF. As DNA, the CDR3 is TGTGCCAGTAGTATAGGAGGAGGCGAGCAGTACTTC.

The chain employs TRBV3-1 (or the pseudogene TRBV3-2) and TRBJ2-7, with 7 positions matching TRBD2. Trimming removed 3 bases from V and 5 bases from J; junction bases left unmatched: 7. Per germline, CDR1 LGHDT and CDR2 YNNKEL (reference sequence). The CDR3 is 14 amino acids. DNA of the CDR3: TGTGCCAGCAGCCACGGCGGACTAGACAACGAGCAGTACTTC. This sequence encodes CASSHGGLDNEQYF.

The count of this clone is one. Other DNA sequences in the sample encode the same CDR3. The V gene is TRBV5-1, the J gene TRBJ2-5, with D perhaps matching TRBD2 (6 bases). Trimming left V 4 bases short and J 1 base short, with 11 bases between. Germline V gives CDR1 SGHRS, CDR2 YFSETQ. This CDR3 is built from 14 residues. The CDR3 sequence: CASSLGTPQETQYF. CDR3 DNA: TGCGCCAGCAGCCTGGGGACTCCCCAAGAGACCCAGTACTTC.

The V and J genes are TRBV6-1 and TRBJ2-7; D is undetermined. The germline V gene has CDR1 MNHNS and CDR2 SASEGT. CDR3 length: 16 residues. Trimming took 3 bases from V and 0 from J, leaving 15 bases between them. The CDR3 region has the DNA TGTGCCAGCAGTGACCATAGTCAGACCTTCTCCTACGAGCAGTACTTC. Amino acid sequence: CASSDHSQTFSYEQYF.

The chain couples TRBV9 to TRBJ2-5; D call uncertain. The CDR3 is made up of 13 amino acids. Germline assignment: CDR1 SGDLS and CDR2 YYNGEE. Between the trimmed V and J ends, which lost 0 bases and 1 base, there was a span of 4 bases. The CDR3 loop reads CASSVGFQETQYF. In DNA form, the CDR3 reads TGTGCCAGCAGCGTAGGTTTCCAAGAGACCCAGTACTTC.

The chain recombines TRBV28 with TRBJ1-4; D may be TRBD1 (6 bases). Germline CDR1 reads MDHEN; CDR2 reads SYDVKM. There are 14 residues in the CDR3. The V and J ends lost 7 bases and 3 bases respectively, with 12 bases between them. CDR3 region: CASKLTGPNEKLFF. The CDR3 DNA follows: TGTGCCAGCAAATTGACAGGCCCTAATGAAAAACTGTTTTTT.

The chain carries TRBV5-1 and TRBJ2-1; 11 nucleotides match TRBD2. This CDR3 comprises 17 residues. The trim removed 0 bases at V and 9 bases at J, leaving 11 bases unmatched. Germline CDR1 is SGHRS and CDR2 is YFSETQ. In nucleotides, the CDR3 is TGCGCCAGCAGCTTGGTTTCAGGTAGCGGGAGGGGTGGTGAGCAGTTCTTC. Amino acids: CASSLVSGSGRGGEQFF. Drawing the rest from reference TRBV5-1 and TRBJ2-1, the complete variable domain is KAGVTQTPRYLIKTRGQQVTLSCSPISGHRSVSWYQQTPGQGLQFLFEYFSETQRNKGNFPGRFSGRQFSNSRSEMNVSTLELGDSALYLCASSLVSGSGRGGEQFFGPGTRLTVL.

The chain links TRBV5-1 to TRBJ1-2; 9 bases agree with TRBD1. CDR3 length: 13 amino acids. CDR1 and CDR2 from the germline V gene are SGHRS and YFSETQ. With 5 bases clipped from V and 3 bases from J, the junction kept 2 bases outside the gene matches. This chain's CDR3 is CASRTGGDYGYTF. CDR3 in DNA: TGCGCCAGCAGGACAGGGGGGGACTATGGCTACACCTTC.

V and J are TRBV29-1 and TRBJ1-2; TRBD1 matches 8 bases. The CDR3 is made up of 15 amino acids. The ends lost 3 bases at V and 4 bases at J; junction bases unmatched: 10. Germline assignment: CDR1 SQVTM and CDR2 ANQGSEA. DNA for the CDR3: TGCAGCGTTGATTGGGCGGACAGGGAATTCTATGGCTACACCTTC. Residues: CSVDWADREFYGYTF.

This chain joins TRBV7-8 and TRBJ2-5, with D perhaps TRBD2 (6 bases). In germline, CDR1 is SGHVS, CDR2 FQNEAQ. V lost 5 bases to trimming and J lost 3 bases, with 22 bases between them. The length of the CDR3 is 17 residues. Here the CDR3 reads CASSLIPGSTKKETQYF. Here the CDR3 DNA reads TGTGCCAGCAGCCTCATACCCGGGAGTACAAAAAAAGAGACCCAGTACTTC.

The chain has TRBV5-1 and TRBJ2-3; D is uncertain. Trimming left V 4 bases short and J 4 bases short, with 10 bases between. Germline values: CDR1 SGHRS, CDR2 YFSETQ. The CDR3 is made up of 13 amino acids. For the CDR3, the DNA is TGCGCCAGCAGCCCGGCAGGCTCAGATACGCAGTATTTT. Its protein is CASSPAGSDTQYF.

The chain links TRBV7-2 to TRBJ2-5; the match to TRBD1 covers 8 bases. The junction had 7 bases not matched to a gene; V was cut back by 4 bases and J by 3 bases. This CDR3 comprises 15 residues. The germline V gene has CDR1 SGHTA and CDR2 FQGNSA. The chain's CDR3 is CASSSSGQAKETQYF. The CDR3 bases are TGTGCCAGCAGCTCCTCGGGACAGGCAAAAGAGACCCAGTACTTC.

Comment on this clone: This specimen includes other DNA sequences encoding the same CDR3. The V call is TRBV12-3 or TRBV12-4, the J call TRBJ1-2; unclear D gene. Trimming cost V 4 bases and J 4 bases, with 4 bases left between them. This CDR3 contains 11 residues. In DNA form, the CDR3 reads TGTGCCAGCAGTTCCGGCTATGGCTACACCTTC. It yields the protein CASSSGYGYTF.

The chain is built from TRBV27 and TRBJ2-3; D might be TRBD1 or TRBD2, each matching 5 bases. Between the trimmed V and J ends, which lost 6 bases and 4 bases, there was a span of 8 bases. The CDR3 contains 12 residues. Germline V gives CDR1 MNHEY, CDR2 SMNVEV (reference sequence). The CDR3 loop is CASRGTADTQYF. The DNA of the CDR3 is TGTGCCAGCAGGGGGACGGCAGATACGCAGTATTTT.

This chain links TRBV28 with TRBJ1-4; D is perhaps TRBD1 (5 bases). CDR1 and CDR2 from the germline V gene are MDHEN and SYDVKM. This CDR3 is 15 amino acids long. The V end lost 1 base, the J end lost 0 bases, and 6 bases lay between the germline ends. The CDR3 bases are TGTGCCAGCAGTTTATCGGGGGCAACTAATGAAAAACTGTTTTTT. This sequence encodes CASSLSGATNEKLFF.

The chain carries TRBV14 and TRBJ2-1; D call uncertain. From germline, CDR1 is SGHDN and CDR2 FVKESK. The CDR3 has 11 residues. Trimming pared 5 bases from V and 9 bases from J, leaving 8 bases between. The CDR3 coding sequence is TGTGCCAGCAGCGGAGCAGGTGAGCAGTTCTTC. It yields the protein CASSGAGEQFF.

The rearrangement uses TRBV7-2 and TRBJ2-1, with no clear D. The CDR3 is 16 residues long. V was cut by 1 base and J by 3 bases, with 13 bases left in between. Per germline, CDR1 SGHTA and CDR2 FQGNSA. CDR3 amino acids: CASSLDPGSNYNEQFF. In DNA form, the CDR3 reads TGTGCCAGCAGCTTAGATCCAGGTTCTAACTACAATGAGCAGTTCTTC.

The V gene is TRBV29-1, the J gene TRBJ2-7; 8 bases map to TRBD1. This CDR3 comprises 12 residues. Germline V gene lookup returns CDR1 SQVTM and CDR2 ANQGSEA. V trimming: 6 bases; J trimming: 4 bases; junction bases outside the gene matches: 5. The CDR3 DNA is TGCAGCGTACGGGACAGGACTTACGAGCAGTACTTC. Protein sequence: CSVRDRTYEQYF.

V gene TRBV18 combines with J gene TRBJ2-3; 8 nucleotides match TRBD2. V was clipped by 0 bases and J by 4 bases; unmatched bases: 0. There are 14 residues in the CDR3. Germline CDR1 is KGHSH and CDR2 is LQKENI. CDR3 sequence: CASSPPGGADTQYF. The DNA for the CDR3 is TGTGCCAGCTCACCACCCGGGGGGGCAGATACGCAGTATTTT.

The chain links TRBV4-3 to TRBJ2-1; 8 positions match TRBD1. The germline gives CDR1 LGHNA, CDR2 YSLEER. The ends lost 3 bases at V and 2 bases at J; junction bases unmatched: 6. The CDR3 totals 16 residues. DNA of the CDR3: TGCGCCAGCAGCCACCTCCTGACAGGGGCCTACAATGAGCAGTTCTTC. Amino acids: CASSHLLTGAYNEQFF.

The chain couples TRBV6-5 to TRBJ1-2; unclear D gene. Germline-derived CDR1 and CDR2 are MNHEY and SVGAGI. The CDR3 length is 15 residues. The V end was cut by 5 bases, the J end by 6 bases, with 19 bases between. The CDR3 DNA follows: TGTGCCAGCAGTCAACAACAGACGGCCGTAAATGGCTACACCTTC. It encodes CASSQQQTAVNGYTF.

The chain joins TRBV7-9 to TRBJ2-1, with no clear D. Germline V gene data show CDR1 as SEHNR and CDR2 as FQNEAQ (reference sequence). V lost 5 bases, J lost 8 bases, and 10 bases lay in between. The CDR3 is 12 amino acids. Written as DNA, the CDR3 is TGTGCCAGCAGCCCTAGACCGCATGAGCAGTTCTTC. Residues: CASSPRPHEQFF. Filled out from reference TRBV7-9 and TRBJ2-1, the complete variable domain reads DTGVSQNPRHKITKRGQNVTFRCDPISEHNRLYWYRQTLGQGPEFLTYFQNEAQLEKSRLLSDRFSAERPKGSFSTLEIQRTEQGDSAMYLCASSPRPHEQFFGPGTRLTVL.